This T cell receptor (beta chain) was obtained from a study of cytomegalovirus exposure and HLA in healthy donors. CDR3 length equals 16 residues. Trimming removed 6 bases from V and 0 bases from J; junction bases left unmatched: 9. CDR1 is KGHSH and CDR2 is LQKENI in the germline V gene. Some clones are missing from TCRdb's copy, which holds only in-frame ones; the method was immunoSEQ multiplex PCR. The table has 200,000 to 250,000 clones, over 75% seen once; the top ten hold roughly 2%. Comment on this clone: What it binds is unknown.

General observations from the study: According to reports, the classifier identified cytomegalovirus status with high specificity and sensitivity.

The chain carries TRBV18 and TRBJ2-3; 7 bases are shared with TRBD1. The sequenced sample was PBMCs. The TCR comes from a young woman in good health and CMV-seropositive. Here the CDR3 reads CASSPNRGRSTDTQYF. CDR3 DNA sequence: TGTGCCAGCTCCCCGAACAGGGGTAGGAGCACAGATACGCAGTATTTT.